This T cell receptor (beta chain) was sequenced in a study of control samples from healthy donors and cancer patients. From germline, CDR1 is MDHEN and CDR2 SYDVKM. This CDR3 is built from 15 residues. V dropped 5 bases and J dropped 0 bases, with 11 bases sitting between them. Sequenced by immunoSEQ multiplex PCR; TCRdb stores in-frame clones only, minus some. The table shows 150,000 to 180,000 clones, with about 94% occurring only once. This TCR came from a man aged 35 to 55 in good health. The sample was blood. The genes are TRBV28 and TRBJ2-1; either TRBD1 or TRBD2 may fit D (5 bases each). The CDR3 protein is CASSAGTSSYNEQFF. In DNA form, the CDR3 reads TGTGCCAGCAGTGCCGGGACGTCCTCCTACAATGAGCAGTTCTTC. Variable domain in full (rest from reference TRBV28 and TRBJ2-1): DVKVTQSSRYLVKRTGEKVFLECVQDMDHENMFWYRQDPGLGLRLIYFSYDVKMKEKGDIPEGYSVSREKKERFSLILESASTNQTSMYLCASSAGTSSYNEQFFGPGTRLTVL.